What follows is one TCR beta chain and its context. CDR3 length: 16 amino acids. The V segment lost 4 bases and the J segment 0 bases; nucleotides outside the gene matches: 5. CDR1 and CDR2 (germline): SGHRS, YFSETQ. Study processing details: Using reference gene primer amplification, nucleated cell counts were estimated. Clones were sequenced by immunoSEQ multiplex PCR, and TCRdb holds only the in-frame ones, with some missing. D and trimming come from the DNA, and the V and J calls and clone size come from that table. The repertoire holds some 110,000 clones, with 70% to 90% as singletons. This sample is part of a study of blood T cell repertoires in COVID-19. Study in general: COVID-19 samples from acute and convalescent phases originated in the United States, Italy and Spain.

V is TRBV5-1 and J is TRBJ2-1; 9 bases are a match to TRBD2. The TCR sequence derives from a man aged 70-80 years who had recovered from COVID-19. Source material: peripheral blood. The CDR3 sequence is CASSPNSGSSYNEQFF. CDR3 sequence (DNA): TGCGCCAGCAGCCCTAATAGCGGGAGCTCCTACAATGAGCAGTTCTTC.